This record looks at one TCR beta chain sequence and its context. This record comes from a study of blood T cells in healthy people across ages. Primers used in a second PCR of about 7 to 12 cycles were a sample-barcoded 5' primer and a J-beta primer mix. Each single sample gave us at least 2.5 million CDR3-containing paired-end reads. One entry per CDR3 protein results from TCRdb running MiXCR on the 5' RACE reads. Of about 540,000 distinct CDR3 sequences listed, nearly 25% were seen once; the top ten hold approximately 10%. The length of the CDR3 is 13 residues. Trimming removed 6 bases from V and 3 bases from J; junction bases left unmatched: 4. Germline V gives CDR1 MNHNS, CDR2 SASEGT. These sequences were also reported in another study, on T cells of mothers and their children.

The source material was blood. The rearrangement uses TRBV6-1 and TRBJ2-7; 8 nucleotides align to TRBD1. This TCR came from a boy younger than 18 in good health. CDR3 region: CASRDTGGYEQYF. The CDR3 DNA sequence: TGTGCCAGCAGGGACACAGGGGGCTACGAGCAGTACTTC.